This paragraph reports one T cell receptor beta chain. Its cognate antigen is unknown. This sample stems from a study of beta chain features in type 1 diabetes. Study in general: The study found patients and healthy donors alike in age, gender and cell yields. Whole-study findings and limits: The study found moderately but significantly shorter TCRB CDR3s in all four CD4+ subsets of Type 1 diabetes patients. Any PCR bias toward short templates would affect both groups alike.

J gave up 4 bases and V 6 bases, and 8 bases lay outside the gene matches. CDR3 length equals 14 residues. Looked up from germline, CDR1 is MNHEY and CDR2 is SMNVEV (reference sequence). Expressed TCRB transcripts were sequenced because the isolated RNA had all been reverse transcribed beforehand. Measured with immunoSEQ multiplex PCR; TCRdb has only the in-frame clones, and not every one. The sample holds 350,000 to 450,000 clones, more than 11% seen once. Sequencing was done on a sample of naive CD4+ T cells from blood. The sequence was collected from a young man in good health. J is TRBJ1-2 and V is TRBV27; 7 bases are a match to TRBD1. In DNA, the CDR3 is TGTGCCAGCAGGGGGACAGCAACACCCTATGGCTACACCTTC. This gives the protein CASRGTATPYGYTF.